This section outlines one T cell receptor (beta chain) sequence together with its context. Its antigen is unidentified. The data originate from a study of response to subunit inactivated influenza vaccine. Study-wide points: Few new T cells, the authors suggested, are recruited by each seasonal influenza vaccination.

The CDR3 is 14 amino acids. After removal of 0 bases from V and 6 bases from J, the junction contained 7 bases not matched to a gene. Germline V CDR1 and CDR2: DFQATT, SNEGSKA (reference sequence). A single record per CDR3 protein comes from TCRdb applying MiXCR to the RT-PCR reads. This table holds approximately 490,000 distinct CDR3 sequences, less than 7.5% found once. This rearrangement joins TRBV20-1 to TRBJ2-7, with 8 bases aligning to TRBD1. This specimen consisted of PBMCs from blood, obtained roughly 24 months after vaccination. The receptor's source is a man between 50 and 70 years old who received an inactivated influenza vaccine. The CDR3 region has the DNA TGCAGTGCTAGAGATGGAGGACAGGGTTCCGAGCAGTACTTC. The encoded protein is CSARDGGQGSEQYF.